A selection of T cell receptor beta chains follows, all from one sample in a study of shared T cell receptors in the human thymus. The assay was immunoSEQ multiplex PCR, and TCRdb's table has in-frame clones only and misses some. The sample gives 500,000 to 850,000 clones, 87% of which show up once; roughly 0.0086% is in the top ten. These data also featured in a second study, about human thymus T cells.

The source material was thymocytes. The receptor set was obtained from a boy younger than two with a congenital heart defect. CDR3s include the opening cysteine and the closing phenylalanine or tryptophan. D genes are given only for firm matches. The size field is filled for only some rows; it gives once, few, many or a size class.

CDR3aa: CASSPGQRLNTEAFF; CDR3nt: TGTGCCAGCAGCCCTGGACAGCGCTTGAACACTGAAGCTTTCTTT; d_gene: .; abundance: .; v_gene: TRBV27; j_gene: TRBJ1-1
CDR3aa: CASSLERVADEQFF; CDR3nt: TGTGCCAGCAGCTTAGAGAGGGTAGCGGATGAGCAGTTCTTC; d_gene: .; abundance: .; v_gene: TRBV11-2; j_gene: TRBJ2-1
CDR3aa: CASSLRDRRNTIYF; CDR3nt: TGTGCCAGCAGTCTCCGGGACAGGAGAAACACCATATATTTT; d_gene: TRBD1; abundance: once; v_gene: TRBV28; j_gene: TRBJ1-3
CDR3aa: CASSERGSSGNTIYF; CDR3nt: TGTGCCAGCAGTGAGAGAGGGTCCTCTGGAAACACCATATATTTT; d_gene: .; abundance: .; v_gene: TRBV2; j_gene: TRBJ1-3
CDR3aa: CARAKWGGQKPAKNIQYF; CDR3nt: TGTGCCAGAGCAAAGTGGGGAGGGCAGAAGCCAGCCAAAAACATTCAGTACTTC; d_gene: .; abundance: .; v_gene: TRBV21-1; j_gene: TRBJ2-4
CDR3aa: CASSLGSSGGSYNEQFF; CDR3nt: TGTGCCAGCAGCTTAGGGTCTAGCGGGGGCTCCTACAATGAGCAGTTCTTC; d_gene: TRBD2; abundance: .; v_gene: TRBV7-2; j_gene: TRBJ2-1
CDR3aa: CASSSWTKPLAKNIQYF; CDR3nt: TGTGCCAGCAGTTCCTGGACAAAGCCCTTAGCCAAAAACATTCAGTACTTC; d_gene: .; abundance: .; v_gene: TRBV28; j_gene: TRBJ2-4
CDR3aa: CASSPWDRRVYGYTF; CDR3nt: TGTGCCAGCAGCCCCTGGGACAGGCGAGTCTATGGCTACACCTTC; d_gene: TRBD1; abundance: .; v_gene: TRBV7-9; j_gene: TRBJ1-2
CDR3aa: CASSPASSSVLNTEAFF; CDR3nt: TGTGCCAGCAGCCCGGCGTCGTCTAGCGTATTGAACACTGAAGCTTTCTTT; d_gene: .; abundance: .; v_gene: TRBV9; j_gene: TRBJ1-1
CDR3aa: CASSLLVAGGEQYF; CDR3nt: TGTGCTAGCAGCCTCTTAGTAGCGGGGGGGGAGCAGTACTTC; d_gene: TRBD2; abundance: .; v_gene: TRBV7-7; j_gene: TRBJ2-7
CDR3aa: CASRHVIQGEAFF; CDR3nt: TGTGCCAGCCGACACGTTATCCAGGGAGAAGCTTTCTTT; d_gene: .; abundance: .; v_gene: TRBV27; j_gene: TRBJ1-1
CDR3aa: CASSKRSRKKFPYEQYF; CDR3nt: TGTGCCAGCAGCAAACGGAGCCGGAAAAAGTTTCCCTACGAGCAGTACTTC; d_gene: .; abundance: .; v_gene: TRBV21-1; j_gene: TRBJ2-7
CDR3aa: CASSPRPGKRPYNEQFF; CDR3nt: TGTGCCAGCAGCCCCAGACCGGGTAAGAGACCCTACAATGAGCAGTTCTTC; d_gene: .; abundance: .; v_gene: TRBV9; j_gene: TRBJ2-1
CDR3aa: CASSVALGGRRDNEQFF; CDR3nt: TGTGCCAGCAGCGTAGCCCTAGGCGGGAGGAGGGACAATGAGCAGTTCTTC; d_gene: TRBD2; abundance: .; v_gene: TRBV9; j_gene: TRBJ2-1
CDR3aa: CASSLDDTHEQYF; CDR3nt: TGTGCCAGCAGCTTAGACGACACTCACGAGCAGTACTTC; d_gene: .; abundance: .; v_gene: TRBV7-9; j_gene: TRBJ2-7
CDR3aa: CASSLGGHPNEQYF; CDR3nt: TGTGCCAGCAGTTTGGGGGGGCATCCTAACGAGCAGTACTTC; d_gene: .; abundance: .; v_gene: TRBV6-5; j_gene: TRBJ2-7
CDR3aa: CASSSGLAGGPSETQYF; CDR3nt: TGTGCCAGCAGCTCGGGACTAGCGGGAGGGCCGAGTGAGACGCAGTATTTT; d_gene: TRBD2; abundance: .; v_gene: TRBV11-2; j_gene: TRBJ2-3
CDR3aa: CASSIRQGANMNTEAFF; CDR3nt: TGTGCCAGCAGCATCCGACAGGGGGCGAACATGAACACTGAAGCTTTCTTT; d_gene: TRBD1; abundance: .; v_gene: TRBV13; j_gene: TRBJ1-1
CDR3aa: CASSWGEKLFF; CDR3nt: TGTGCCAGTAGTTGGGGCGAAAAACTGTTTTTT; d_gene: .; abundance: few; v_gene: TRBV19; j_gene: TRBJ1-4
CDR3aa: CASSGGRSSYNSPLHF; CDR3nt: TGTGCCAGCAGTGGGGGGCGGAGCTCCTATAATTCACCCCTCCACTTT; d_gene: .; abundance: .; v_gene: TRBV2; j_gene: TRBJ1-6
CDR3aa: CASSPSPRGATEAFF; CDR3nt: TGTGCCAGCAGCCCGAGTCCCCGGGGGGCGACTGAAGCTTTCTTT; d_gene: .; abundance: .; v_gene: TRBV5-5; j_gene: TRBJ1-1
CDR3aa: CASSFPGLAISTDTQYF; CDR3nt: TGTGCCAGCAGCTTTCCGGGTCTAGCGATAAGCACAGATACGCAGTATTTT; d_gene: .; abundance: .; v_gene: TRBV7-8; j_gene: TRBJ2-3
CDR3aa: CASSSRGQEKNYGYTF; CDR3nt: TGTGCCAGCAGTTCGAGGGGACAGGAAAAAAACTATGGCTACACCTTC; d_gene: TRBD1; abundance: .; v_gene: TRBV6-5; j_gene: TRBJ1-2
CDR3aa: CASSQNFSGRADNEQFF; CDR3nt: TGTGCCAGCAGCCAAAATTTTAGCGGGAGGGCCGACAATGAGCAGTTCTTC; d_gene: TRBD2; abundance: few; v_gene: TRBV5-6; j_gene: TRBJ2-1
CDR3aa: CASIATGTYGYTF; CDR3nt: TGTGCCAGCATCGCGACAGGGACTTATGGCTACACCTTC; d_gene: TRBD1; abundance: .; v_gene: TRBV28; j_gene: TRBJ1-2
CDR3aa: CASSFQNQPQHF; CDR3nt: TGTGCCAGCAGCTTCCAAAATCAGCCCCAGCATTTT; d_gene: .; abundance: .; v_gene: TRBV13; j_gene: TRBJ1-5
CDR3aa: CASSHGPGFPEQYF; CDR3nt: TGTGCCAGCAGCCATGGCCCAGGGTTCCCCGAGCAGTACTTC; d_gene: .; abundance: once; v_gene: TRBV11-2; j_gene: TRBJ2-7
CDR3aa: CASSSQEKLFF; CDR3nt: TGCGCCAGCAGCTCACAAGAAAAACTGTTTTTT; d_gene: .; abundance: few; v_gene: TRBV4-1; j_gene: TRBJ1-4
CDR3aa: CASNGPTKGYTF; CDR3nt: TGTGCCAGCAATGGGCCGACTAAGGGCTACACCTTC; d_gene: .; abundance: .; v_gene: TRBV19; j_gene: TRBJ1-2
CDR3aa: CAISDDFQPPNYNEQFF; CDR3nt: TGTGCCATCAGTGACGACTTCCAACCCCCCAACTACAATGAGCAGTTCTTC; d_gene: .; abundance: .; v_gene: TRBV10-3; j_gene: TRBJ2-1
CDR3aa: CASSFSPDRPSYNEQFF; CDR3nt: TGTGCCAGCAGCTTCTCCCCAGACAGGCCATCCTACAATGAGCAGTTCTTC; d_gene: .; abundance: once; v_gene: TRBV7-2; j_gene: TRBJ2-1
CDR3aa: CASSLSTDRPGDPYF; CDR3nt: TGTGCCAGCAGCTTATCAACTGACAGGCCTGGGGACCCGTACTTC; d_gene: .; abundance: .; v_gene: TRBV7-6; j_gene: TRBJ2-7
CDR3aa: CASSVGGGAIETQYF; CDR3nt: TGTGCCAGCAGCGTAGGCGGGGGGGCCATAGAGACCCAGTACTTC; d_gene: TRBD2; abundance: .; v_gene: TRBV9; j_gene: TRBJ2-5